Below are 23 T cell receptor beta chains sequenced from a single sample in a study of control samples from healthy donors and cancer patients. Some clones are missing from TCRdb's copy, which holds only in-frame ones; the method was immunoSEQ multiplex PCR. The repertoire consists of some 10,000 clones, with approximately 91% occurring once and the leading ten covering 20% to 25%. The sequenced material came from PBMCs. These receptors all stem from a man between 60 and 75 years old with colorectal cancer.

The CDR3 region is CASSETTGRLNQPQHF. The CDR3 DNA reads as TGTGCCAGCAGTGAGACCACGGGACGGCTCAATCAGCCCCAGCATTTT. The chain joins TRBV6-1 to TRBJ1-5; tentatively, D is TRBD1 (5 bases). This CDR3 region has 16 residues. From germline, CDR1 is MNHNS and CDR2 SASEGT. V dropped 3 bases and J dropped 3 bases, with 15 bases sitting between them.

The chain carries TRBV27 and TRBJ1-4; the D gene is possibly TRBD1 (6 bases). From germline, CDR1 is MNHEY and CDR2 SMNVEV (reference sequence). V dropped 4 bases and J dropped 0 bases, with 15 bases sitting between them. The CDR3 consists of 17 residues. DNA of the CDR3: TGTGCCAGCAGTTCCACCGCCTACAGGGCAACTAATGAAAAACTGTTTTTT. Its protein is CASSSTAYRATNEKLFF.

This chain's CDR3 is CASSPSGSSYEQYF. DNA for the CDR3: TGTGCCAGCAGCCCTTCGGGGAGCTCCTACGAGCAGTACTTC. The chain employs TRBV7-8 and TRBJ2-7; the D gene is possibly TRBD2 (5 bases). V was trimmed by 5 bases and J by 0 bases, leaving 11 bases between them. The CDR3 sequence is 14 residues long. From germline, CDR1 is SGHVS and CDR2 FQNEAQ.

About this clone: Relative to the germline gene, one junction end is altered; a read error may explain this. The same CDR3 is also encoded by other DNA sequences in this sample. The genes are TRBV28 and TRBJ1-3; TRBD1 matches 8 bases. Germline CDR1 MDHEN, CDR2 SYDVKM. The CDR3 contains 14 residues. The CDR3 region has the DNA TGCGCCAGCCGAACCCCAGGGGGCGGAAACACCATATATTTT. Translated: CASRTPGGGNTIYF.

The chain's CDR3 is CASSLRNGVNEKLFF. The CDR3 coding sequence is TGCGCCAGCAGCTTGCGGAACGGGGTTAATGAAAAACTGTTTTTT. This sequence joins TRBV5-1 and TRBJ1-4; D uncertain. CDR1 is SGHRS, CDR2 YFSETQ, per germline. With 1 base removed from V and 4 bases from J, the gap between germline ends came to 11 bases. The CDR3 runs to 15 residues.

The chain couples TRBV7-3 to TRBJ2-1; TRBD2 matches at 7 bases. The germline V gene has CDR1 SGHTA and CDR2 FQGTGA. V trimming: 4 bases; J trimming: 4 bases; junction bases outside the gene matches: 4. This CDR3 contains 14 residues. The CDR3 nucleotides are TGTGCCAGCAGCTCTACGGGGGGTTACAATGAGCAGTTCTTC. It translates to CASSSTGGYNEQFF.

This clone has a single count. The gene calls are TRBV7-2 and TRBJ1-5; D is uncertain. The V end was cut by 4 bases, the J end by 5 bases, with 9 bases between. CDR1 and CDR2 (germline): SGHTA, FQGNSA. The length of the CDR3 is 13 residues. Here the CDR3 reads CASSSGSDQPQHF. The CDR3, as DNA: TGTGCCAGCAGCTCGGGGTCGGATCAGCCCCAGCATTTT.

The V gene is TRBV7-2, the J gene TRBJ2-3, with TRBD2 identical over 7 bases. The CDR3 has 14 residues. Trimming took 3 bases from V and 0 from J; bases not matched to a gene: 0. CDR1 is SGHTA, CDR2 FQGNSA, per germline. CDR3 amino acids: CASSFSGSTDTQYF. The CDR3 DNA is TGTGCCAGCAGCTTTAGCGGGAGCACAGATACGCAGTATTTT.

For the CDR3, the DNA is TGTGCCAGCAGCCCTGAAGCGGGATCCTACAATGAGCAGTTCTTC. It translates to CASSPEAGSYNEQFF. V gene TRBV9 combines with J gene TRBJ2-1, with 7 positions matching TRBD2. This CDR3 contains 15 residues. With V trimmed by 4 bases and J by 1 base, 5 bases remained unmatched. Per germline, CDR1 SGDLS and CDR2 YYNGEE.

This chain links TRBV9 with TRBJ1-1; TRBD1 might be the D (6 bases). The CDR3 contains 15 residues. Germline V gene lookup returns CDR1 SGDLS and CDR2 YYNGEE. Between the trimmed V and J ends, which lost 4 bases and 3 bases, there was a span of 16 bases. The CDR3 spells CASSRDNYFDTEAFF. The CDR3 region has the DNA TGTGCCAGCAGCCGGGACAATTATTTCGACACTGAAGCTTTCTTT. The full variable domain, rest sourced from reference TRBV9 and TRBJ1-1, is DSGVTQTPKHLITATGQRVTLRCSPRSGDLSVYWYQQSLDQGLQFLIQYYNGEERAKGNILERFSAQQFPDLHSELNLSSLELGDSALYFCASSRDNYFDTEAFFGQGTRLTVV.

The chain is built from TRBV11-2 and TRBJ1-1; D unresolved. The CDR3 consists of 15 residues. Trimming removed 2 bases from V and 3 bases from J, with 13 bases in between. From germline, CDR1 is SGHAT and CDR2 FQNNGV. The CDR3 region is CASSLILAKDTEAFF. CDR3 DNA sequence: TGTGCCAGCAGCTTAATATTGGCTAAGGACACTGAAGCTTTCTTT.

This chain connects TRBV4-2 to TRBJ1-5; D is undetermined. Between the trimmed V and J ends, which lost 0 bases and 9 bases, there was a span of 9 bases. The germline gives CDR1 LGHNA, CDR2 YNFKEQ. The CDR3 spans 13 residues. The chain's CDR3 is CASSQDYPSPQHF. The CDR3 DNA reads TGTGCCAGCAGCCAAGATTACCCATCGCCCCAGCATTTT.

This clone is large within its sample. This chain joins TRBV7-2 and TRBJ2-3; D gene uncertain. The CDR3 sequence is 13 residues long. Germline values: CDR1 SGHTA, CDR2 FQGNSA. V lost 8 bases and J lost 6, with 15 bases in between. The CDR3 DNA sequence: TGTGCCAGCGAGGACCCCCCCGGGGATACGCAGTATTTT. Its protein is CASEDPPGDTQYF.

The chain couples TRBV27 to TRBJ2-2; weak D call: TRBD2 (6 bases). V lost 5 bases, J lost 13 bases, and 23 bases lay in between. Germline V lookup: CDR1 MNHEY, CDR2 SMNVEV (reference sequence). This CDR3 contains 15 residues. CDR3 DNA: TGTGCCAGCAGTCCATTATTTCCGGGAGTAGGAATGCTGTTTTTT. This sequence encodes CASSPLFPGVGMLFF.

The chain combines TRBV28 with TRBJ2-5; TRBD2 is a possible D gene (5 bases). This CDR3 has 14 residues. V lost 3 bases to trimming and J lost 5 bases, with 13 bases between them. Looked up from germline, CDR1 is MDHEN and CDR2 is SYDVKM. CDR3 loop: CASSFRLARETQYF. CDR3 DNA sequence: TGTGCCAGCAGTTTTCGTCTAGCTCGGGAGACCCAGTACTTC. The complete variable domain, with remaining parts taken from reference TRBV28 and TRBJ2-5, reads DVKVTQSSRYLVKRTGEKVFLECVQDMDHENMFWYRQDPGLGLRLIYFSYDVKMKEKGDIPEGYSVSREKKERFSLILESASTNQTSMYLCASSFRLARETQYFGPGTRLLVL.

This clone showed up just a few times. Here the CDR3 DNA reads TGCGCCAGCAGCCCGATGTACCCGGGGAGCAATCAGCCCCAGCATTTT. Translating it yields CASSPMYPGSNQPQHF. V gene TRBV5-1 combines with J gene TRBJ1-5; D unclear. This CDR3 spans 16 amino acids. Germline values: CDR1 SGHRS, CDR2 YFSETQ. Trimming took 4 bases from V and 1 from J, leaving 15 bases between them.

The chain joins TRBV18 to TRBJ1-1; weak D call: TRBD1 (6 bases). V was pared by 2 bases and J by 5 bases, with 15 bases between. The CDR3 runs to 15 residues. The germline V gene encodes CDR1 KGHSH and CDR2 LQKENI. CDR3 in amino acids: CASSPTGMGATEAFF. Here the CDR3 DNA reads TGTGCCAGCTCACCAACGGGGATGGGGGCGACTGAAGCTTTCTTT.

The chain couples TRBV14 to TRBJ2-7; D gene uncertain. CDR3 size: 13 residues. The germline CDR1 and CDR2 sequences are SGHDN and FVKESK. Trimming shortened V by 3 bases and J by 0 bases, and 6 bases separated the two germline ends. CDR3 nucleotides: TGTGCCAGCAGCCATCCTACCTCCTACGAGCAGTACTTC. Its protein is CASSHPTSYEQYF.

The CDR3 DNA is TGCGCCAGCAGCTTCCCAACCCCGGAGCAGTTCTTC. Translated, it gives CASSFPTPEQFF. The chain links TRBV5-1 to TRBJ2-1; D gene unclear. The CDR3 runs 12 residues. CDR1 and CDR2 (germline): SGHRS, YFSETQ. Trimming took off 2 bases at V and 10 bases at J, with 10 bases between the two ends.

This clone was counted once. This chain connects TRBV9 to TRBJ1-2, with D possibly TRBD1 on 5 matching bases. Germline CDR1 reads SGDLS; CDR2 reads YYNGEE. The CDR3 runs 16 residues. V gave up 2 bases and J gave up 2 bases, with 16 bases separating them. CDR3 region: CASSVYPGTANYGYTF. The CDR3 bases are TGTGCCAGCAGCGTCTATCCGGGGACGGCAAACTATGGCTACACCTTC.

The chain is built from TRBV18 and TRBJ1-4, with D hard to call. Germline assignment: CDR1 KGHSH and CDR2 LQKENI. V dropped 3 bases and J dropped 7 bases, with 6 bases sitting between them. This CDR3 spans 12 amino acids. CDR3 sequence reads: CASSPRGEKLFF. CDR3 coding DNA: TGTGCCAGCTCACCGCGCGGTGAAAAACTGTTTTTT. The full variable domain, in which reference TRBV18 and TRBJ1-4 provide the parts outside the CDR3, is NAGVMQNPRHLVRRRGQEARLRCSPMKGHSHVYWYRQLPEEGLKFMVYLQKENIIDESGMPKERFSAEFPKEGPSILRIQQVVRGDSAAYFCASSPRGEKLFFGSGTQLSVL.

This sequence joins TRBV7-4 and TRBJ2-3; 16 bases align to TRBD2. CDR3 size: 17 residues. The V segment lost 5 bases and the J segment 5 bases; nucleotides outside the gene matches: 7. Germline V gives CDR1 SGHVT, CDR2 SQSDAQ. CDR3 in DNA: TGTGCCAGCAGCACCGGGACTAGCGGGGGGGAGGAAGATACGCAGTATTTT. This codes for CASSTGTSGGEEDTQYF.

This clone was seen just once. This chain uses TRBV7-3 with TRBJ2-3, with D unresolved. This CDR3 contains 13 residues. The V gene's germline CDR1 is SGHTA and CDR2 FQGTGA. V lost 2 bases to trimming and J lost 4 bases, with 7 bases between them. The CDR3 DNA reads as TGTGCCAGCAGCTTATCGTACGCAGATACGCAGTATTTT. It specifies CASSLSYADTQYF.